This TCR beta chain was observed in a study of blood T cells in healthy people across ages. It was with a sample-barcoded 5' primer and a J-beta primer mix that a second PCR of roughly 7 to 12 cycles was run. TCRdb re-called the 5' RACE reads through MiXCR, storing one row per CDR3 protein. This sample has around 940,000 distinct CDR3 sequences, with about 53% found just once. Germline CDR1 and CDR2: LGHDT and YNNKEL (reference sequence). This CDR3 contains 13 residues. V shed 0 bases and J shed 9 bases, with 9 bases lying between them. This clonotype was observed a handful of times. PBMCs, at least 6.5 million per sample, were isolated.

The chain employs TRBV3-1 and TRBJ2-1; possible D gene TRBD1, 5 bases. The sample was blood. This TCR was sampled from a woman aged 55-69 years in good health. The CDR3 coding sequence is TGTGCCAGCAGCCAAGAGGACAACCTTGAGCAGTTCTTC. Translation: CASSQEDNLEQFF.